The present T cell receptor (beta chain) was sequenced within a study of T cell responses to AZD1222 COVID-19 vaccine. As regards this clone: What it binds is not known.

Repertoires were generated with immunoSEQ multiplex PCR, while TCRdb's copy carries only in-frame clones and drops some. The sample has roughly 100,000 clones, about 85% seen once; the top ten hold roughly 2.9%. Study-wide results and limits: Only a handful of AZD1222 recipients, several in all, had baseline seropositivity. Spike was spanned by vaccine-associated CD4 TCRs, which were dominant at 160-218 and 743-854. Donors in the cohort were predominantly white British and more often female, and clonal diversity was possibly underestimated.

This receptor was taken from an adult in good health. The material was peripheral blood, obtained on day 0 of AZD1222 vaccination.

The CDR3 DNA reads TGTGCCACCAGTGACCCTGGGACTAGCGGGGATGAGCAGTTCTTC. This encodes CATSDPGTSGDEQFF. The genes are TRBV24-1 and TRBJ2-1; TRBD2 aligns across 13 bases. CDR1 is KGHDR and CDR2 is SFDVKD in the germline V gene. The CDR3 runs to 15 residues. The ends lost 4 bases at V and 8 bases at J; junction bases unmatched: 4.